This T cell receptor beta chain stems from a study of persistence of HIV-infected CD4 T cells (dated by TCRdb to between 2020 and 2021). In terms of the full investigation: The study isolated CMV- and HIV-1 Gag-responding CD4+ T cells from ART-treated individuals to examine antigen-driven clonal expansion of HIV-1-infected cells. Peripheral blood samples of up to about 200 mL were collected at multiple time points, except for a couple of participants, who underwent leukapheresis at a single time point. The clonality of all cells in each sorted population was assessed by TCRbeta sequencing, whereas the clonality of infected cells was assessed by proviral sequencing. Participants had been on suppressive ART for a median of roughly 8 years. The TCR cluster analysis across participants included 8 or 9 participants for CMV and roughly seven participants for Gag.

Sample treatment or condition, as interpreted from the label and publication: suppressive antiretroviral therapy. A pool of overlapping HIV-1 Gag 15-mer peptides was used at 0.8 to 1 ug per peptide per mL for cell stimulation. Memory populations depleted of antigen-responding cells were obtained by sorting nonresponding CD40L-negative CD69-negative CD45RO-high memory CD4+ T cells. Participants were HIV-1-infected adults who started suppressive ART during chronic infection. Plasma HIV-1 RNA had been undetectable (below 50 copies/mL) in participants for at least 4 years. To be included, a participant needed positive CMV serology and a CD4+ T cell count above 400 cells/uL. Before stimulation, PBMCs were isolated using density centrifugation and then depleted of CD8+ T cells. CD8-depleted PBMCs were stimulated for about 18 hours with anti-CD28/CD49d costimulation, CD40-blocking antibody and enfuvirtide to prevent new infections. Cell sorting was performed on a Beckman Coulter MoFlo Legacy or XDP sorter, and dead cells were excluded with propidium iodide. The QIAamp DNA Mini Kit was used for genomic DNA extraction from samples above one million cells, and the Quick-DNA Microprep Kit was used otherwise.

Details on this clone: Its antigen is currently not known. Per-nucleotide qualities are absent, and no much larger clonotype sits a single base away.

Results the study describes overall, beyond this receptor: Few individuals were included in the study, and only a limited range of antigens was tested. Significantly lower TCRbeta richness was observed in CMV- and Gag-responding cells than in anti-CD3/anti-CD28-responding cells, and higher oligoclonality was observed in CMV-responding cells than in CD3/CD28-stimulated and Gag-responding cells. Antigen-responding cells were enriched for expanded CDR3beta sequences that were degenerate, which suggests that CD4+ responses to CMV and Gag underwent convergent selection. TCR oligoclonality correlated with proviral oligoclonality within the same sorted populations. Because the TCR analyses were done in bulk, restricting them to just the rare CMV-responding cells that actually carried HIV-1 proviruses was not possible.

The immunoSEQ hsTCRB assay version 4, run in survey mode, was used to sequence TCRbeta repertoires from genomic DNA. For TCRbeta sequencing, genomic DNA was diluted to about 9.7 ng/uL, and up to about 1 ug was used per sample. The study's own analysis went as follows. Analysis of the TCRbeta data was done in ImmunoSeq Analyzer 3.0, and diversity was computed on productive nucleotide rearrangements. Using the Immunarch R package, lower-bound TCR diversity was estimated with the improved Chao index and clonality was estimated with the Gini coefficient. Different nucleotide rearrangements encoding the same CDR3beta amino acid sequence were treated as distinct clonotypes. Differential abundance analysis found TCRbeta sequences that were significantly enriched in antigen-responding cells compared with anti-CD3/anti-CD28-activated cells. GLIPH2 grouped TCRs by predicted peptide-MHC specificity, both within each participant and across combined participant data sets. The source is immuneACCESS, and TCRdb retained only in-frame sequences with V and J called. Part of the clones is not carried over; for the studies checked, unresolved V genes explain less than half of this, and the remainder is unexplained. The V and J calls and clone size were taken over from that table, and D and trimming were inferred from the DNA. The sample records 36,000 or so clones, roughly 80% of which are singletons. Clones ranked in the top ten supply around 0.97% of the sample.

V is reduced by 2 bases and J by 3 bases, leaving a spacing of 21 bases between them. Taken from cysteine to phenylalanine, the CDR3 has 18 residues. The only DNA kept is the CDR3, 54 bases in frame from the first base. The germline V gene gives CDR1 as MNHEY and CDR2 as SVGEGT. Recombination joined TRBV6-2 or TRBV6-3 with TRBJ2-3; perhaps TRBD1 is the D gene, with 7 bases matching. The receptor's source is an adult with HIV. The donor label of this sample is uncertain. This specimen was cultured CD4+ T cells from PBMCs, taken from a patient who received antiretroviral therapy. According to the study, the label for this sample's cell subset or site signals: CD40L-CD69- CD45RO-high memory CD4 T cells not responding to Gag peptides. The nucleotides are TGTGCCAGCAGTTACGGGCGCGCTAACAGGGGACTGACAGATACGCAGTATTTT. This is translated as CASSYGRANRGLTDTQYF.